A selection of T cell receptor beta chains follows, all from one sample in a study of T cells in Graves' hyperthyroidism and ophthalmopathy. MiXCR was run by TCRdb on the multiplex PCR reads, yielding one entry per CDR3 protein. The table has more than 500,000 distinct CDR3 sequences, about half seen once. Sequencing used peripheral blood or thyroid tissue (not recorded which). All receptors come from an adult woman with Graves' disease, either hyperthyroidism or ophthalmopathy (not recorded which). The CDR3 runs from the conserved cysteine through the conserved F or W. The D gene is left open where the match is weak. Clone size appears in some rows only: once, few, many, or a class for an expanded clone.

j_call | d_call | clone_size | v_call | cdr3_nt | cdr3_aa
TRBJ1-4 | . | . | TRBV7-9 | TGTGCCAGCACCCTAAGCCCGGGGGCTCGAGAAAAACTGTTTTTT | CASTLSPGAREKLFF
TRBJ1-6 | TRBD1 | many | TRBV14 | TGTGCCAGCAGCCAAGGCCCCGAGGACAGGGATGGCTCCTATAATTCACCCCTCCACTTT | CASSQGPEDRDGSYNSPLHF
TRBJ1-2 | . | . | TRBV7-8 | TGTGCCAGCAGCCCTCACCGCCGTGGGGGGTGGAGCTATGGCTACACCTTC | CASSPHRRGGWSYGYTF
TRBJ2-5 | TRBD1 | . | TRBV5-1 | TGCGCCAGCAGCTTTTCCGGGACAGGGGGATACCAAGAGACCCAGTACTTC | CASSFSGTGGYQETQYF
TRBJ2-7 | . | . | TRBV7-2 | TGTGCCAGCAGCTCCAACCGGGGCCTTATTGGGGGCTACGAGCAGTACTTC | CASSSNRGLIGGYEQYF
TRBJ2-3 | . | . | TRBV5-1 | TGCGCCAGCAGGCACGCAGATACGCAGTATTTT | CASRHADTQYF
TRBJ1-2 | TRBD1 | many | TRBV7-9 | TGTGCCAGCAGCCCCGACAGGGACTATGGCTACACCTTC | CASSPDRDYGYTF
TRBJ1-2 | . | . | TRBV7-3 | TGTGCCAGCAGCTTGGAGGGGACGGAGAACTATGGCTACACCTTC | CASSLEGTENYGYTF
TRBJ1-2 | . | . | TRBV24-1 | TGTGCCACCAGTGAGCCCGGGCTGAGCTATGGCTACACCTTC | CATSEPGLSYGYTF
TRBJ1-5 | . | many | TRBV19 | TGTGCCAGTAGTATAGTGAACAGCCGGTGGCAGCCCCAGCATTTT | CASSIVNSRWQPQHF
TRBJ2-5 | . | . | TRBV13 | TGTGCCAGCAGCTCCGTTGACAGGCTCGGTGGCCAGGGGGAGACCCAGTACTTC | CASSSVDRLGGQGETQYF
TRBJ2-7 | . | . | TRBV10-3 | TGTGCCAGCAGTGGGGCGGCGGGTTACGAGCAGTACTTC | CASSGAAGYEQYF
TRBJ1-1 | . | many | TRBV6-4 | TGTGCCAGCAGTGCAAGGGCCTCCTCGGGCACTGAAGCTTTCTTT | CASSARASSGTEAFF
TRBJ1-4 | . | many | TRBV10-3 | TGTGCCATCAGCGACTCCGCAGGGAATGAAAAACTGTTTTTT | CAISDSAGNEKLFF
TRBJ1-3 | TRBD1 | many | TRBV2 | TGTGCCACCAAACTGACAGGGGGCATTGGAAACACCATATATTTT | CATKLTGGIGNTIYF
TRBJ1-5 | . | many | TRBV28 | TGTGCCAGCAGTTTAACCCCGGACCAGCCCCAGCATTTT | CASSLTPDQPQHF
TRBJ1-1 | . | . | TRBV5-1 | TGCGCCAGCGGGGGACAAACGAACACTGAAGCCCTCTTT | CASGGQTNTEALF
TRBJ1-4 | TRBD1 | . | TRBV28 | TGTGCCAGCAGTTTATGGACAGGGGGGAATGAAAAACTGTTTTTT | CASSLWTGGNEKLFF
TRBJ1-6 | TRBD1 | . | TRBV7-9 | TGTGCCAGCAGCCTCCGAATACCTTCGACAGGGTGGGACTCACCCCTCCACTTT | CASSLRIPSTGWDSPLHF
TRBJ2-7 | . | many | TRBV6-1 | TGTGCCAGCACGTCGGGAGAAGTTTACGAGCAGTACTTC | CASTSGEVYEQYF
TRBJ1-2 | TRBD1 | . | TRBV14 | TGTGCCTGCAGCGTTCACAGGGGAAGGGGGGACTATGGCTACACCTTC | CACSVHRGRGDYGYTF
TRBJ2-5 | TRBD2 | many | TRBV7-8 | TGTGCCAGCAGCCCCCGCCTCGGCGGCCGGGGGGGCCAGTACTTC | CASSPRLGGRGGQYF
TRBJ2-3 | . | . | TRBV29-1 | TGCAGTGCTATTCGGGACACGCAAGATACGCAGTATTTT | CSAIRDTQDTQYF
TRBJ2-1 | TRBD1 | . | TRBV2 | TGTGCCAGCAGCGGGGACAGGGTAAATGAGCAGTTCTTC | CASSGDRVNEQFF
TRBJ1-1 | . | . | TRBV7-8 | TGTGCCAGCAGTTCCCTAACCCGACAGCGCAGTACTGAAGCTTTCTTT | CASSSLTRQRSTEAFF
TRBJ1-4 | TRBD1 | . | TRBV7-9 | TGTGCCAGCAGCTCAATTTATGGGACAGGGAATGAAAAACTGTTTTTT | CASSSIYGTGNEKLFF
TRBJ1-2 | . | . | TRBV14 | TGTGCCAGCAGCCAAGGGGGACTAGCGGCTGGCTACACCTTC | CASSQGGLAAGYTF
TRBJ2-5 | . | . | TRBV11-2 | TGTGCCAGCAGCCAGGGTTTGTTGGAGACCCAGTACTTC | CASSQGLLETQYF
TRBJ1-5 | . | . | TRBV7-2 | TGTGCCAGCAGTGCTAGTGGCGCAGAGTTACATAGCAATCAGCCCCAGCATTTT | CASSASGAELHSNQPQHF
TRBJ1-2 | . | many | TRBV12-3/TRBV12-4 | TGTGCCAGCAGTTTTAGAATTTCCTATGGCTACACCTTC | CASSFRISYGYTF
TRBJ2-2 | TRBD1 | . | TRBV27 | TGTGCCAGCGGTAACGGGGACAGGGGCGTAGGGGAGCTGTTTTTT | CASGNGDRGVGELFF
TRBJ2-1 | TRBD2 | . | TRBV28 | TGTGCCAGCAGTTTCGTGGGAGGGCGGGATGAGCAGTTCTTC | CASSFVGGRDEQFF
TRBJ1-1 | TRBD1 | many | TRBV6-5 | TGTGCCAGCAGTTACTCGACAGGGAATTTGAACACTGAAGCTTTCTTT | CASSYSTGNLNTEAFF
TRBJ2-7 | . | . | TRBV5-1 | TGCGCCAGCAGCGGCGGGACATATTCCTACGAGCAGTACTTC | CASSGGTYSYEQYF
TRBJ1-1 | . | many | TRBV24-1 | TGTGCCACCAGTGATCCAGCGAACACTGAAGCTTTCTTT | CATSDPANTEAFF
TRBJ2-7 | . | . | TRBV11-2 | TGTGCCAGCAGCAAGTGGGGAGGCTACGAGCAGTACTTC | CASSKWGGYEQYF
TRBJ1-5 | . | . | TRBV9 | TGTGCCAGCAGTGCAGAGGGACACAATCAGCCCCAGCATTTT | CASSAEGHNQPQHF